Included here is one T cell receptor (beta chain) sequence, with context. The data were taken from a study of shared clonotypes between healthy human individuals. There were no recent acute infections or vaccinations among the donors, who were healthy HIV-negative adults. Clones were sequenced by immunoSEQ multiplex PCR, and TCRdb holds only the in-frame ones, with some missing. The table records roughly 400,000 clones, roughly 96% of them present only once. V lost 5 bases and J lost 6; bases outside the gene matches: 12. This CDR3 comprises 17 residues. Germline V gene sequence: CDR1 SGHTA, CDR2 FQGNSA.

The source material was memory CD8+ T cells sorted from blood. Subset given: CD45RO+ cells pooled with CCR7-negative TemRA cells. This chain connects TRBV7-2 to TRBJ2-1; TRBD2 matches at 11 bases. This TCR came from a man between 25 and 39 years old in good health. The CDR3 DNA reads TGTGCCAGCAGCCGCCGACTAGCGGGACTGGGGGGCAATGAGCAGTTCTTC. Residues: CASSRRLAGLGGNEQFF.